This is a list of T cell receptor beta chains from one sample in a study of post-analysis software for immune sequencing data. TCRdb independently ran MiXCR on the PCR reads; one entry per CDR3 protein. The table includes hundreds of thousands of distinct CDR3 sequences, roughly 58% detected once. The sequencing input was blood. These receptors all come from a girl aged 10 to 17 with multiple sclerosis. The CDR3 runs from the conserved cysteine through the conserved F or W. A D gene is named only where the DNA matches it firmly. Expanded clones are given a class, and other clones once, few, many or no size at all.

v_gene: TRBV20-1
abundance: .
d_gene: .
j_gene: TRBJ2-3
CDR3aa: CSANRNTDTQYF
CDR3nt: TGCAGTGCTAATCGGAACACAGATACGCAGTATTTT

v_gene: TRBV10-3
abundance: few
d_gene: TRBD1
j_gene: TRBJ1-2
CDR3aa: CAISSDRVEGYTF
CDR3nt: TGTGCCATCAGTAGTGACAGGGTAGAAGGCTACACCTTC

v_gene: TRBV7-9
abundance: .
d_gene: TRBD2
j_gene: TRBJ2-1
CDR3aa: CASSLYWWTSGSHNEQFF
CDR3nt: TGTGCCAGCAGCTTATACTGGTGGACTAGCGGGAGCCACAATGAGCAGTTCTTC

v_gene: TRBV10-3
abundance: .
d_gene: TRBD2
j_gene: TRBJ2-3
CDR3aa: CAINAGAPDTQYF
CDR3nt: TGTGCCATCAATGCGGGAGCCCCAGATACGCAGTATTTT

v_gene: TRBV5-1
abundance: few
d_gene: .
j_gene: TRBJ2-2
CDR3aa: CASSLMLADTGELFF
CDR3nt: TGCGCCAGCAGCTTGATGCTGGCGGACACCGGGGAGCTGTTTTTT

v_gene: TRBV9
abundance: .
d_gene: TRBD1
j_gene: TRBJ1-4
CDR3aa: CASSPHGTESNEKLFF
CDR3nt: TGTGCCAGCAGCCCTCACGGGACAGAGTCCAATGAAAAACTGTTTTTT

v_gene: TRBV5-1
abundance: .
d_gene: .
j_gene: TRBJ1-1
CDR3aa: CASSLTVGTEAFF
CDR3nt: TGCGCCAGCAGCTTGACAGTGGGGACTGAAGCTTTCTTT

v_gene: TRBV5-1
abundance: few
d_gene: TRBD1
j_gene: TRBJ2-7
CDR3aa: CASSTSGQGFYEQYF
CDR3nt: TGCGCCAGCAGCACTTCGGGACAGGGGTTCTACGAGCAGTACTTC

v_gene: TRBV27
abundance: .
d_gene: TRBD2
j_gene: TRBJ2-7
CDR3aa: CASTPLGTSESAEQYF
CDR3nt: TGTGCCAGCACTCCACTCGGGACTAGTGAGTCGGCCGAGCAGTACTTC

v_gene: TRBV7-2
abundance: .
d_gene: .
j_gene: TRBJ1-4
CDR3aa: CASSFSTNEKLFF
CDR3nt: TGTGCCAGCAGCTTTTCAACTAATGAAAAACTGTTTTTT

v_gene: TRBV12-3/TRBV12-4
abundance: .
d_gene: .
j_gene: TRBJ1-1
CDR3aa: CASSLIQGRTEAFF
CDR3nt: TGTGCCAGCAGTCTAATACAGGGAAGAACTGAAGCTTTCTTT

v_gene: TRBV7-2
abundance: .
d_gene: .
j_gene: TRBJ2-5
CDR3aa: CVSSLKETQYF
CDR3nt: TGTGTCAGCAGCTTAAAGGAGACCCAGTACTTC

v_gene: TRBV6-1
abundance: few
d_gene: .
j_gene: TRBJ2-3
CDR3aa: CASSGFPATGGTDTQYF
CDR3nt: TGTGCCAGCAGTGGTTTCCCTGCGACAGGAGGAACAGATACGCAGTATTTT

v_gene: TRBV7-8
abundance: few
d_gene: TRBD2
j_gene: TRBJ2-7
CDR3aa: CASSPRTSGDEQYF
CDR3nt: TGTGCCAGCAGCCCACGGACTAGCGGGGACGAGCAGTACTTC

v_gene: TRBV7-2
abundance: few
d_gene: .
j_gene: TRBJ2-5
CDR3aa: CASTVARGSLETQYF
CDR3nt: TGTGCCAGCACCGTAGCAAGGGGTTCTCTTGAGACCCAGTACTTC

v_gene: TRBV20-1
abundance: .
d_gene: .
j_gene: TRBJ1-4
CDR3aa: CSAPTGGSGKLFF
CDR3nt: TGCAGTGCTCCGACAGGCGGGAGTGGAAAACTGTTTTTT

v_gene: TRBV4-1
abundance: .
d_gene: .
j_gene: TRBJ2-2
CDR3aa: CASSQEGPGVYRSTGELFF
CDR3nt: TGCGCCAGCAGCCAAGAAGGGCCCGGCGTTTATCGGAGCACCGGGGAGCTGTTTTTT

v_gene: TRBV12-3/TRBV12-4
abundance: .
d_gene: .
j_gene: TRBJ1-5
CDR3aa: CASSLAAGTSNQPQHF
CDR3nt: TGTGCCAGCAGTTTAGCGGCAGGGACAAGCAATCAGCCCCAGCATTTT

v_gene: TRBV5-1
abundance: once
d_gene: TRBD2
j_gene: TRBJ2-7
CDR3aa: CASSPGGSSGNYEQYF
CDR3nt: TGCGCCAGCAGCCCGGGGGGGAGCAGCGGGAACTACGAGCAGTACTTC

v_gene: TRBV25-1
abundance: few
d_gene: TRBD2
j_gene: TRBJ2-3
CDR3aa: CASSTSGLAGADTQYF
CDR3nt: TGTGCCAGCTCCACATCAGGGCTAGCGGGAGCAGATACGCAGTATTTT

v_gene: TRBV15
abundance: .
d_gene: .
j_gene: TRBJ2-7
CDR3aa: CATSRDRGSGEQYF
CDR3nt: TGTGCCACCAGCAGAGATCGGGGTTCGGGGGAGCAGTACTTC

v_gene: TRBV29-1
abundance: once
d_gene: .
j_gene: TRBJ2-7
CDR3aa: CSVEDGLGDEQYF
CDR3nt: TGCAGCGTTGAAGATGGGCTAGGGGACGAGCAGTACTTC

v_gene: TRBV20-1
abundance: .
d_gene: .
j_gene: TRBJ2-2
CDR3aa: CSARVAGAYTGELFF
CDR3nt: TGCAGTGCTAGAGTGGCGGGGGCGTACACCGGGGAGCTGTTTTTT

v_gene: TRBV29-1
abundance: .
d_gene: .
j_gene: TRBJ2-7
CDR3aa: CSVAGTPIYNEQYF
CDR3nt: TGCAGCGTTGCAGGGACCCCGATATACAATGAGCAGTACTTC

v_gene: TRBV7-9
abundance: .
d_gene: TRBD1
j_gene: TRBJ2-5
CDR3aa: CASSRLGQPLQETQYF
CDR3nt: TGTGCCAGCAGCCGTCTGGGACAGCCTCTCCAAGAGACCCAGTACTTC

v_gene: TRBV28
abundance: .
d_gene: .
j_gene: TRBJ2-3
CDR3aa: CASSPPLTSSTDTQYF
CDR3nt: TGTGCCAGCAGTCCACCCTTGACATCTAGCACAGATACGCAGTATTTT